A single T cell receptor (beta chain) is shown here with its context. This sample stems from a study of blood T cell repertoires in COVID-19. The table came from immunoSEQ multiplex PCR; TCRdb's copy has only in-frame clones and leaves some out. The sample gives 120,000 to 150,000 clones, roughly 88% of which show up once; roughly 28% is in the top ten. Trimming cost V 2 bases and J 2 bases, with 7 bases left between them. CDR1 is LNHDA, CDR2 SQIVND, per germline (reference sequence). CDR3 length: 13 amino acids. This clonotype was sampled from a human donor in a cohort sampled during active COVID-19. Sequenced input: peripheral blood. The chain links TRBV19 to TRBJ2-7; no reliable D call. CDR3 DNA: TGTGCCAGTAGTATAAGCACCACCTACGAGCAGTACTTC. Translation: CASSISTTYEQYF.